Each of the 13 T cell receptor beta chains below was sequenced from the same sample in a study of cytomegalovirus exposure and HLA in healthy donors. With 60 Vbeta and 13 Jbeta primers, the PCR was carried out. Clones were read by immunoSEQ multiplex PCR, and TCRdb kept only the in-frame ones, dropping some. Among more than 100,000 clones listed, 77% were seen once. The sample taken for sequencing was PBMCs. The receptors were gathered from a human donor in good health.

V usage is TRBV5-3 and J usage is TRBJ2-2; 8 nucleotides align to TRBD2. TRBV5-3 carries the ORF label, with uncertain function. The junction had 5 bases not matched to a gene; V was cut back by 0 bases and J by 7 bases. This CDR3 region has 15 residues. The CDR3 DNA sequence: TGTGCCAGAAGCTTGGGGGGACTAGTGGTCGGGGAGCTGTTTTTT. The encoded protein is CARSLGGLVVGELFF.

This clone was seen just once. V gene TRBV7-2 combines with J gene TRBJ2-1; TRBD2 agrees at 8 bases. The length of the CDR3 is 16 residues. Germline CDR1 SGHTA, CDR2 FQGNSA. The ends lost 1 base at V and 2 bases at J; junction bases unmatched: 4. Here the CDR3 DNA reads TGTGCCAGCAGCTTAGAGAATAGCGGGGCCTACAATGAGCAGTTCTTC. Translated: CASSLENSGAYNEQFF.

V and J are TRBV4-2 and TRBJ2-1; D is undetermined. The CDR3 is made up of 16 amino acids. The ends were cut back, 4 bases at V and 0 bases at J, with 13 bases in the middle. Germline CDR1 LGHNA, CDR2 YNFKEQ. CDR3 amino acids: CASSPAAAFSYNEQFF. As DNA, the CDR3 is TGTGCCAGCAGCCCCGCGGCGGCGTTCTCCTACAATGAGCAGTTCTTC.

This clone was counted a few times. This chain connects TRBV5-6 to TRBJ1-5; tentatively, D is TRBD1 (6 bases). Germline CDR1 is SGHDT and CDR2 is YYEEEE. The V end was cut by 2 bases, the J end by 1 base, with 13 bases between. The CDR3 runs 16 residues. The CDR3 bases are TGTGCCAGCAGCTTAGGGTCGGGACACAGCAATCAGCCCCAGCATTTT. It encodes CASSLGSGHSNQPQHF.

The V call is TRBV28, the J call TRBJ1-5, with D tentatively TRBD1 (5 bases). Germline values: CDR1 MDHEN, CDR2 SYDVKM. CDR3 length: 17 amino acids. Trimming stripped 6 bases from V and 2 bases from J, with 20 bases between. Here the CDR3 DNA reads TGTGCCAGCAGCTCCCTTGGGGGGTTGTGGGGCAATCAGCCCCAGCATTTT. Encoded protein: CASSSLGGLWGNQPQHF.

This chain links TRBV9 with TRBJ2-7; tentative D call: TRBD1 (5 bases). Germline lookup yields CDR1 SGDLS and CDR2 YYNGEE. Trimming took 3 bases from V and 0 from J, leaving 10 bases between them. The CDR3 is made up of 14 amino acids. CDR3 loop: CASSEDSFSYEQYF. The CDR3, as DNA: TGTGCCAGCAGCGAAGACAGTTTCTCCTACGAGCAGTACTTC.

This clone was seen just once. The chain employs TRBV5-4 and TRBJ2-7; 9 bases line up with TRBD2. The V and J ends lost 2 bases and 5 bases, in that order; junction bases with no gene match: 8. Germline V gene sequence: CDR1 SGHNT, CDR2 YYREEE (reference sequence). CDR3 length equals 15 residues. CDR3 nucleotides: TGTGCCAGCAGCTTTAAAACAAGCGGGGGGAACGAGCAGTACTTC. It encodes CASSFKTSGGNEQYF.

The rearrangement links TRBV5-6 to TRBJ2-1, with 7 bases matching TRBD2. The ends lost 1 base at V and 14 bases at J; junction bases unmatched: 6. Germline CDR1 SGHDT, CDR2 YYEEEE. The CDR3 spans 12 residues. CDR3 bases: TGTGCCAGCAGCTTGTGGTTCCGGGAGGAGTTCTTC. The encoded protein is CASSLWFREEFF.

The J gene is TRBJ2-7, the V gene TRBV5-1; 10 bases line up with TRBD2. The length of the CDR3 is 15 residues. Trimming removed 3 bases from V and 4 bases from J; junction bases left unmatched: 7. Germline V CDR1 and CDR2: SGHRS, YFSETQ. The CDR3 DNA follows: TGCGCCAGCAGCTCCGAACTAGCGGGGAAGTACGAGCAGTACTTC. This translates into CASSSELAGKYEQYF.

As regards this clone: A junction boundary mismatches the germline segment, possibly from a read error. V is TRBV19 and J is TRBJ2-6; D is perhaps TRBD1 (5 bases). Germline V gives CDR1 LNHDA, CDR2 SQIVND (reference sequence). The CDR3 has 16 residues. The CDR3 protein is CASSKGVSPGANGLTF. The CDR3 DNA sequence: TGTGCCAGTAGTAAAGGTGTGAGTCCTGGGGCCAACGGCCTGACTTTC.

This rearrangement joins TRBV5-1 to TRBJ2-7; maybe TRBD1 (6 bases). CDR1 and CDR2 from the germline V gene are SGHRS and YFSETQ. Trimming left V 0 bases short and J 7 bases short, with 11 bases between. This CDR3 has 13 amino acids. CDR3 DNA sequence: TGCGCCAGCAGCTTGGGGGACACCCGAGAGCAGTACTTC. Translated: CASSLGDTREQYF.

With respect to this clone: A junction end diverges from the germline sequence, so it may reflect a read error. V is TRBV20-1 and J is TRBJ1-2; D is possibly TRBD1 (5 bases). The CDR3 extends over 10 amino acids. CDR1 is DFQATT and CDR2 is SNEGSKA in the germline V gene (reference sequence). The CDR3: CSARLGDYLF. CDR3 DNA sequence: TGCAGTGCCAGGCTCGGGGACTACCTCTTC.

The genes are TRBV6-5 and TRBJ1-5; 9 bases fit TRBD1. Germline lookup yields CDR1 MNHEY and CDR2 SVGAGI. The CDR3 is 15 residues long. Trimming removed 6 bases from V and 4 bases from J; junction bases left unmatched: 7. For the CDR3, the DNA is TGTGCCAGCAGGAAGGGAGGACAGGGGAATCAGCCCCAGCATTTT. Its protein is CASRKGGQGNQPQHF.